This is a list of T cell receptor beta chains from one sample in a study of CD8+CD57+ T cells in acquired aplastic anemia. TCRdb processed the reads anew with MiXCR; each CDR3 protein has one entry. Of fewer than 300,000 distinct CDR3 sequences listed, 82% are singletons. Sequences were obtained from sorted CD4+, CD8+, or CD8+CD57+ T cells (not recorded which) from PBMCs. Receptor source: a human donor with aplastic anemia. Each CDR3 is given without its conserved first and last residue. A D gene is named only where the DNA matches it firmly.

cdr3_aa: ASGDGGNATQY; v_call: TRBV9; j_call: TRBJ2-3; d_call: -
cdr3_aa: ASSLGLVNEQY; v_call: TRBV9; j_call: TRBJ2-7; d_call: TRBD2
cdr3_aa: ASSLVVRANTEAF; v_call: TRBV11-3; j_call: TRBJ1-1; d_call: -
cdr3_aa: AGGGGGADTQY; v_call: TRBV7-9; j_call: TRBJ2-3; d_call: -
cdr3_aa: ASSPYVSTDTQY; v_call: TRBV5-1; j_call: TRBJ2-3; d_call: -
cdr3_aa: ATNLSGEHYEQY; v_call: TRBV15; j_call: TRBJ2-7; d_call: TRBD2
cdr3_aa: ASSLVSTNEKL; v_call: TRBV7-9; j_call: TRBJ2-3; d_call: -
cdr3_aa: ASSPAGTDEQY; v_call: TRBV7-7; j_call: -; d_call: -
cdr3_aa: ASSIGGGYGYQY; v_call: TRBV9; j_call: TRBJ2-3; d_call: -
cdr3_aa: ASSSRERGYYNEQF; v_call: TRBV11-1; j_call: TRBJ2-1; d_call: -
cdr3_aa: ASSMSSSGELFFF; v_call: TRBV7-8; j_call: TRBJ1-1; d_call: -
cdr3_aa: ATTGTDNSPLH; v_call: TRBV10-3; j_call: TRBJ1-6; d_call: -
cdr3_aa: ASSEASGNHQQH; v_call: TRBV9; j_call: TRBJ1-5; d_call: -
cdr3_aa: ASGEGGTATKY; v_call: TRBV7-8; j_call: TRBJ2-3; d_call: -
cdr3_aa: ASSLAGGRNEQF; v_call: TRBV9; j_call: TRBJ2-1; d_call: TRBD2
cdr3_aa: AISDSGGALDTQY; v_call: TRBV10-3; j_call: TRBJ2-3; d_call: TRBD2
cdr3_aa: ASSMGGETYNGQF; v_call: TRBV5-6; j_call: TRBJ2-1; d_call: TRBD2
cdr3_aa: ASSAGWTWEAQQY; v_call: TRBV2; j_call: TRBJ2-5; d_call: -
cdr3_aa: ASTEQSRHGYT; v_call: TRBV2; j_call: TRBJ1-2; d_call: -
cdr3_aa: ASSLGEGLSSYNEQF; v_call: TRBV5-4; j_call: TRBJ2-1; d_call: -
cdr3_aa: ASSGGEELF; v_call: TRBV9; j_call: -; d_call: -
cdr3_aa: ASGTSVDTQY; v_call: TRBV6-1; j_call: -; d_call: TRBD2
cdr3_aa: ASSAGGALAGGHHSGANVLT; v_call: TRBV25-1; j_call: TRBJ2-6; d_call: TRBD2
cdr3_aa: ASSLWAGGPLEQ; v_call: TRBV7-8; j_call: TRBJ2-3; d_call: -
cdr3_aa: ASSLAGGPDAQF; v_call: TRBV7-8; j_call: TRBJ2-1; d_call: -
cdr3_aa: SARSPLEQF; v_call: TRBV20-1; j_call: TRBJ2-1; d_call: -
cdr3_aa: ASSFGAGGYEQY; v_call: TRBV5-1; j_call: TRBJ2-7; d_call: -
cdr3_aa: ASSLTGGAAYSTT; v_call: TRBV7-2; j_call: TRBJ1-2; d_call: TRBD1
cdr3_aa: AGQGARETQNSGLH; v_call: TRBV7-2; j_call: TRBJ1-6; d_call: TRBD1
cdr3_aa: ATSSGSEQETQY; v_call: TRBV7-9; j_call: TRBJ2-5; d_call: -
cdr3_aa: ASRYGGTDAQNVLP; v_call: TRBV2; j_call: TRBJ2-6; d_call: -
cdr3_aa: ASSLGGGPDSKS; v_call: TRBV7-2; j_call: TRBJ2-3; d_call: -
cdr3_aa: ATSDWDQQDTQY; v_call: TRBV24-1; j_call: TRBJ2-3; d_call: -
cdr3_aa: ASSLARVPAKKQY; v_call: TRBV7-8; j_call: TRBJ2-5; d_call: -
cdr3_aa: ASSGQLFSEQY; v_call: TRBV2; j_call: TRBJ2-7; d_call: -
cdr3_aa: ASSAGSNNSPLH; v_call: TRBV6-1; j_call: TRBJ1-6; d_call: -
cdr3_aa: ASSLALGGYTEAF; v_call: TRBV19; j_call: TRBJ1-1; d_call: -
cdr3_aa: ASSMTGGSQPQH; v_call: TRBV19; j_call: TRBJ1-5; d_call: TRBD1
cdr3_aa: ASSHPGTQPSDEQF; v_call: TRBV5-1; j_call: TRBJ2-1; d_call: -
cdr3_aa: ASSQQTRASGAHEQY; v_call: TRBV9; j_call: TRBJ2-7; d_call: -
cdr3_aa: ASSLRDRGDDYGYT; v_call: TRBV7-8; j_call: TRBJ1-2; d_call: TRBD1
cdr3_aa: ASSPAEGIQY; v_call: TRBV5-5; j_call: TRBJ2-4; d_call: -
cdr3_aa: ASRPLGVDEQY; v_call: TRBV19; j_call: TRBJ2-7; d_call: -
cdr3_aa: ASSQLGRSDNI; v_call: TRBV7-9; j_call: TRBJ1-2; d_call: -
cdr3_aa: ASSLLRYVGTPSTQY; v_call: TRBV7-8; j_call: TRBJ2-3; d_call: -
cdr3_aa: ASSFQRTGGTDDF; v_call: TRBV7-9; j_call: TRBJ1-1; d_call: TRBD1
cdr3_aa: ASTTGPNEQF; v_call: TRBV2; j_call: TRBJ2-1; d_call: TRBD1
cdr3_aa: ASSIASGAYSAGF; v_call: TRBV19; j_call: TRBJ2-1; d_call: TRBD2
cdr3_aa: ASGDGATTTQY; v_call: TRBV24-1; j_call: TRBJ2-3; d_call: -
cdr3_aa: ASGEGSGAEAF; v_call: TRBV9; j_call: TRBJ1-1; d_call: -
cdr3_aa: ASSLSRGGQPQH; v_call: TRBV5-6; j_call: TRBJ1-5; d_call: -
cdr3_aa: ASSLAGGRGSDEQF; v_call: TRBV11-3; j_call: TRBJ2-1; d_call: TRBD2
cdr3_aa: ASSQPDTQYQETGY; v_call: TRBV7-8; j_call: TRBJ2-5; d_call: -
cdr3_aa: ASSLAAGSDTQ; v_call: TRBV7-2; j_call: TRBJ1-2; d_call: -